The rows below give T cell receptor beta chains drawn from one sample of a study of regulatory T cells in long-lasting Graves disease. TCRdb analysed the multiplex PCR reads with MiXCR anew, one entry per CDR3 protein. This repertoire shows 300,000 to 400,000 distinct CDR3 sequences, approximately 15% found once; its top ten account for 30%. This same sample was also part of a study on T cells in Graves' hyperthyroidism and ophthalmopathy.

The sequencing here drew on peripheral blood mononuclear cells (PBMCs), taken at new diagnosis, from a patient treated with antithyroid drugs. These receptors originate from a man in his forties with Graves disease. CDR3s include the opening cysteine and the closing phenylalanine or tryptophan. Each record gives: V gene, clone size, D gene, J gene, CDR3 protein, CDR3 DNA. A D gene is named only where the DNA matches it firmly. Expanded clones are given a class, and other clones once, few, many or no size at all.

V: TRBV28
size: -
D: -
J: TRBJ1-5
CDR3: CASLPGGSNQPQHF
DNA: TGTGCCAGCCTCCCCGGAGGTAGCAATCAGCCCCAGCATTTT

V: TRBV12-3/TRBV12-4
size: many
D: TRBD2
J: TRBJ2-5
CDR3: CASSKRGDGQETQYF
DNA: TGTGCCAGCAGTAAGCGGGGAGATGGCCAAGAGACCCAGTACTTC

V: TRBV11-2
size: -
D: TRBD1
J: TRBJ2-7
CDR3: CASTPIPGQGAEEQYF
DNA: TGTGCCAGCACCCCGATCCCGGGACAGGGGGCTGAAGAGCAGTACTTC

V: TRBV5-1
size: many
D: TRBD1
J: TRBJ2-5
CDR3: CASSLVGQGLGETQYF
DNA: TGCGCCAGCAGCTTGGTCGGACAGGGCCTCGGGGAGACCCAGTACTTC

V: TRBV19
size: -
D: TRBD2
J: TRBJ2-3
CDR3: CASSIGRAGRFTDTQYF
DNA: TGTGCCAGTAGTATAGGGAGAGCGGGGAGATTCACAGATACGCAGTATTTT

V: TRBV7-6
size: many
D: -
J: TRBJ2-5
CDR3: CASSLEGAPQGTQYF
DNA: TGTGCCAGCAGCTTAGAAGGAGCACCCCAGGGGACCCAGTACTTC

V: TRBV5-1
size: -
D: -
J: TRBJ2-2
CDR3: CASSPAGRVGGELFF
DNA: TGCGCCAGCAGCCCAGCGGGCAGGGTCGGCGGGGAGCTGTTTTTT

V: TRBV7-2
size: many
D: TRBD2
J: TRBJ2-7
CDR3: CASSIRLAGVDEQYF
DNA: TGTGCCAGCAGCATAAGACTAGCGGGGGTAGATGAGCAGTACTTC

V: TRBV19
size: many
D: TRBD1
J: TRBJ1-1
CDR3: CASMLTGGAGNTEAFF
DNA: TGTGCCAGTATGCTGACAGGGGGCGCGGGGAACACTGAAGCTTTCTTT

V: TRBV11-3
size: many
D: -
J: TRBJ2-3
CDR3: CASSYFGDTQYF
DNA: TGTGCCAGCAGCTATTTTGGCGATACGCAGTATTTT

V: TRBV28
size: many
D: -
J: TRBJ2-6
CDR3: CASSPPGGSGANVLTF
DNA: TGTGCCAGCAGTCCCCCGGGTGGCTCTGGGGCCAACGTCCTGACTTTC

V: TRBV18
size: many
D: TRBD1
J: TRBJ1-3
CDR3: CASSPGDRVNGNTIYF
DNA: TGTGCCAGCTCACCTGGGGACAGGGTCAATGGAAACACCATATATTTT

V: TRBV5-4
size: many
D: TRBD1
J: TRBJ1-2
CDR3: CASSPRQGEHGYTF
DNA: TGTGCCAGCAGCCCCCGACAGGGTGAGCATGGCTACACCTTC

V: TRBV11-3
size: many
D: -
J: TRBJ1-1
CDR3: CASSRREGYTEAFF
DNA: TGTGCCAGCAGCCGCAGGGAGGGGTACACTGAAGCTTTCTTT

V: TRBV25-1
size: few
D: -
J: TRBJ2-5
CDR3: CASGEDQETQYF
DNA: TGTGCCAGCGGAGAGGACCAAGAGACCCAGTACTTC

V: TRBV19
size: -
D: -
J: TRBJ2-1
CDR3: CASSIDFWAQGQFF
DNA: TGTGCCAGTAGTATAGATTTCTGGGCCCAGGGGCAGTTCTTC

V: TRBV3-1
size: many
D: -
J: TRBJ2-5
CDR3: CASSPTGTPGETQYF
DNA: TGTGCCAGCAGCCCTACCGGGACGCCGGGAGAGACCCAGTACTTC

V: TRBV12-3/TRBV12-4
size: many
D: -
J: TRBJ1-4
CDR3: CASSLRVNEKLFF
DNA: TGTGCCAGCAGTTTACGGGTGAATGAAAAACTGTTTTTT

V: TRBV2
size: many
D: TRBD2
J: TRBJ2-3
CDR3: CASSEPSGNTDTQYF
DNA: TGTGCCAGCAGTGAACCTAGCGGGAACACAGATACGCAGTATTTT

V: TRBV5-5
size: few
D: -
J: TRBJ2-7
CDR3: CASSSDRQGGSIYEQYF
DNA: TGTGCCAGCAGCTCGGACCGGCAGGGGGGCTCCATTTACGAGCAGTACTTC

V: TRBV4-2
size: many
D: TRBD2
J: TRBJ2-1
CDR3: CASSQGRGYNEQFF
DNA: TGTGCCAGCAGCCAAGGGCGGGGGTACAATGAGCAGTTCTTC

V: TRBV18
size: many
D: -
J: TRBJ2-7
CDR3: CASSPPGSYEQYF
DNA: TGTGCCAGCTCACCACCAGGGAGCTACGAGCAGTACTTC

V: TRBV30
size: many
D: -
J: TRBJ2-5
CDR3: CAWMWNQETQYF
DNA: TGTGCCTGGATGTGGAACCAAGAGACCCAGTACTTC

V: TRBV28
size: -
D: TRBD1
J: TRBJ2-1
CDR3: CASSPQGTNGEQFF
DNA: TGTGCCAGCAGTCCACAGGGGACCAACGGCGAGCAGTTCTTC

V: TRBV20-1
size: -
D: TRBD2
J: TRBJ2-1
CDR3: CSARPGLAGNNEQFF
DNA: TGCAGTGCTAGACCGGGACTAGCGGGGAACAATGAGCAGTTCTTC

V: TRBV2
size: many
D: TRBD2
J: TRBJ2-7
CDR3: CASSGPGSGAYEQYF
DNA: TGTGCCAGCAGCGGCCCCGGTAGCGGGGCCTACGAGCAGTACTTC

V: TRBV20-1
size: -
D: -
J: TRBJ2-5
CDR3: CSARRGPRYQETQYF
DNA: TGCAGTGCCAGAAGGGGCCCCCGGTACCAAGAGACCCAGTACTTC

V: TRBV20-1
size: -
D: TRBD2
J: TRBJ2-2
CDR3: CSARDPLAGATGELFF
DNA: TGCAGTGCTAGAGACCCCCTAGCGGGAGCCACCGGGGAGCTGTTTTTT

V: TRBV28
size: many
D: -
J: TRBJ2-4
CDR3: CASGQGSRNIQYF
DNA: TGTGCCAGCGGGCAGGGAAGTAGAAACATTCAGTACTTC

V: TRBV30
size: many
D: TRBD1
J: TRBJ2-7
CDR3: CAWSGTGYEQYF
DNA: TGTGCCTGGAGTGGGACAGGGTACGAGCAGTACTTC

V: TRBV6-1
size: -
D: -
J: TRBJ2-1
CDR3: CASSEFQQGGYNEQFF
DNA: TGTGCCAGCAGTGAATTTCAGCAGGGGGGGTACAATGAGCAGTTCTTC

V: TRBV9
size: many
D: TRBD1
J: TRBJ1-1
CDR3: CASSPDRAGNTEAFF
DNA: TGTGCCAGCAGCCCCGACAGGGCTGGGAACACTGAAGCTTTCTTT

V: TRBV29-1
size: few
D: -
J: TRBJ1-1
CDR3: CSVPPNTEAFF
DNA: TGCAGCGTTCCCCCAAACACTGAAGCTTTCTTT

V: TRBV28
size: many
D: -
J: TRBJ1-3
CDR3: CASSSQGPLWNTIYF
DNA: TGTGCCAGCAGTTCACAGGGTCCCCTCTGGAACACCATATATTTT

V: TRBV28
size: many
D: TRBD1
J: TRBJ2-4
CDR3: CASSSGGAKNIQYF
DNA: TGTGCCAGCAGTTCAGGGGGAGCCAAAAACATTCAGTACTTC

V: TRBV12-3/TRBV12-4
size: many
D: -
J: TRBJ2-2
CDR3: CASSLVGHTGELFF
DNA: TGTGCCAGCAGTTTAGTGGGGCACACCGGGGAGCTGTTTTTT

V: TRBV2
size: many
D: TRBD2
J: TRBJ2-2
CDR3: CASSLSSPLAGGRTGELFF
DNA: TGTGCCAGCAGCCTTTCAAGCCCGCTAGCGGGGGGACGCACCGGGGAGCTGTTTTTT

V: TRBV28
size: -
D: TRBD1
J: TRBJ2-1
CDR3: CASSNDRGRNEQFF
DNA: TGTGCCAGCAGCAATGACAGGGGGCGGAATGAGCAGTTCTTC

V: TRBV20-1
size: many
D: TRBD1
J: TRBJ2-7
CDR3: CSARTGGDSYEQYF
DNA: TGCAGTGCTAGGACAGGGGGAGACTCCTACGAGCAGTACTTC

V: TRBV5-1
size: many
D: -
J: TRBJ1-1
CDR3: CASSLGTVYTEAFF
DNA: TGCGCCAGCAGCTTGGGGACAGTATACACTGAAGCTTTCTTT

V: TRBV5-1
size: many
D: TRBD1
J: TRBJ1-1
CDR3: CASSLGHTGGTEAFF
DNA: TGCGCCAGCAGCTTGGGCCATACAGGGGGCACTGAAGCTTTCTTT

V: TRBV5-1
size: many
D: TRBD2
J: TRBJ2-3
CDR3: CASARGGTDTQYF
DNA: TGCGCCAGCGCGCGGGGGGGGACAGATACGCAGTATTTT

V: TRBV20-1
size: many
D: TRBD2
J: TRBJ2-3
CDR3: CSADGTSSTDTQYF
DNA: TGCAGTGCAGACGGGACTAGCAGCACAGATACGCAGTATTTT

V: TRBV6-9
size: many
D: -
J: TRBJ2-5
CDR3: CASSYPFEETQYF
DNA: TGTGCCAGCAGTTACCCTTTTGAGGAGACCCAGTACTTC

V: TRBV6-1
size: many
D: -
J: TRBJ1-1
CDR3: CASSAGFDTEAFF
DNA: TGTGCCAGCAGTGCCGGGTTCGACACTGAAGCTTTCTTT

V: TRBV4-1
size: -
D: TRBD1
J: TRBJ2-7
CDR3: CASSQEGRAGAGGEQYF
DNA: TGCGCCAGCAGCCAAGAAGGTCGGGCAGGGGCAGGGGGCGAGCAGTACTTC

V: TRBV6-1
size: many
D: TRBD1
J: TRBJ2-7
CDR3: CASSRDRGWFEQYF
DNA: TGTGCCAGCAGTCGGGACAGGGGGTGGTTCGAGCAGTACTTC

V: TRBV6-1
size: -
D: TRBD1
J: TRBJ2-6
CDR3: CASSIRQGFDVLTF
DNA: TGTGCCAGCAGTATACGACAGGGCTTCGACGTCCTGACTTTC

V: TRBV30
size: many
D: -
J: TRBJ2-7
CDR3: CAWLASRYEQYF
DNA: TGTGCCTGGCTTGCATCTAGATACGAGCAGTACTTC

V: TRBV29-1
size: -
D: TRBD1
J: TRBJ1-6
CDR3: CSVAGQGGSPLHF
DNA: TGCAGCGTTGCAGGACAGGGCGGTTCACCCCTCCACTTT